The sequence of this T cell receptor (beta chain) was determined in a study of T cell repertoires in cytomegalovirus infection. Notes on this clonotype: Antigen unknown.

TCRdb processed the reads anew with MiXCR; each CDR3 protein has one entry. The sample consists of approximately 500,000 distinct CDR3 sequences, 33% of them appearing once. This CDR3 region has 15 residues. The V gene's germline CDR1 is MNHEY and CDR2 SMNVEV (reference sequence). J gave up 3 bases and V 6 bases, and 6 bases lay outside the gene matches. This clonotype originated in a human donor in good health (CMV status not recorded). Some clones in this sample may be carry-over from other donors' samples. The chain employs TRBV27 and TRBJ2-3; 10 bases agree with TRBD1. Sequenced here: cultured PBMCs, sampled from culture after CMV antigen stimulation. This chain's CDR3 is CASRGQGRNTDTQYF. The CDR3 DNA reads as TGTGCCAGCAGGGGACAGGGGAGAAATACAGATACGCAGTATTTT.